Listed below are T cell receptor beta chains from one sample, sequenced in a study of siplizumab effects on memory and regulatory T cells. Measured with immunoSEQ multiplex PCR; TCRdb has only the in-frame clones, and not every one. The sample holds roughly 80,000 clones, 80% to 90% seen once. The material sequenced was Tregs sorted from blood. The source is a human donor in good health. Each CDR3 is given with its conserved first and last residue. Fields, in order: D gene, J gene, CDR3 length, V gene, clone size, CDR3 DNA, CDR3 protein. D genes are given only for firm matches. Size values are once, few and many counts, or a class for expanded clones, and some rows have none.

>NA|TRBJ1-5|15|TRBV18|NA
TGTGCCAGCTCCCCTCCCGTGGGGGGGAGTCAGCCCCAGCATTTT
CASSPPVGGSQPQHF
>NA|TRBJ2-7|16|TRBV5-5|NA
TGTGCCAGCAGCTTGGTTGCGATGGCCCCAACCTACGAGCAGTACTTC
CASSLVAMAPTYEQYF
>NA|TRBJ1-3|17|TRBV28|NA
TGTGCCAGCAGTTTATTTGAGGGGGGGGGAGCTGGAAACACCATATATTTT
CASSLFEGGGAGNTIYF
>TRBD1|TRBJ1-3|19|TRBV28|NA
TGTGCCAGCAGGGAGCCGGGACAGGGGGCACCTGGCTCTGGAAACACCATATATTTT
CASREPGQGAPGSGNTIYF
>NA|TRBJ2-2|15|TRBV2|NA
TGTGCCAGCAGTGAACGAGGAGGGTCCACCGGGGAGCTGTTTTTT
CASSERGGSTGELFF
>NA|TRBJ2-2|15|TRBV18|NA
TGTGCCAGCTCACCCACCAGCAGGAACACCGGGGAGCTGTTTTTT
CASSPTSRNTGELFF
>TRBD2|TRBJ2-1|14|TRBV6-5|NA
TGTGCCAGCTTTAGGACTAGCGGGATGGGTGAGCAGTTCTTC
CASFRTSGMGEQFF
>NA|TRBJ1-4|14|TRBV30|NA
TGTGCCTGGAATGGACTCTCAACTAATGAAAAACTGTTTTTT
CAWNGLSTNEKLFF
>NA|TRBJ1-5|15|TRBV2|once
TGTGCCAGCAGTGAGCCGGCTAATAGCAATCAGCCCCAGCATTTT
CASSEPANSNQPQHF
>TRBD1|TRBJ2-3|16|TRBV18|NA
TGTGCCAGCTCACGCGACGGACAGGGGTTTTCAGATACGCAGTATTTT
CASSRDGQGFSDTQYF
>NA|TRBJ1-2|13|TRBV18|NA
TGTGCCAGCTCACCCGGGGTGGACTATGGCTACACCTTC
CASSPGVDYGYTF
>NA|TRBJ2-3|16|TRBV7-9|NA
TGTGCCAGCAGCTTAAAGGCGGGCGGGGGCACAGATACGCAGTATTTT
CASSLKAGGGTDTQYF
>TRBD2|TRBJ2-1|14|TRBV2|NA
TGTGCCAGCGTCTTGGGGGGGGTAGAGAATGAGCAGTTCTTC
CASVLGGVENEQFF
>TRBD1|TRBJ2-7|20|TRBV19|few
TGTGCCAGTAGTAGATCTACCGGGACAGGAGCCCTTCGTGGCTCCTACGAGCAGTACTTC
CASSRSTGTGALRGSYEQYF
>NA|TRBJ2-1|11|TRBV5-1|NA
TGCGCCAGCAGCTTGAACAATGAGCAGTTCTTC
CASSLNNEQFF
>TRBD2|TRBJ2-3|17|TRBV13|NA
TGTGCCAGCAGCTTACAAAGTCGGCGGGGGGGCCCAGATACGCAGTATTTT
CASSLQSRRGGPDTQYF
>NA|TRBJ1-1|12|TRBV10-3|NA
TGTGCCATCAGGGGGGGGATTGCTGAAGCTTTCTTT
CAIRGGIAEAFF
>TRBD2|TRBJ2-1|15|TRBV18|NA
TGTGCCAGCGCCTGGACTAGCGGGGGGCTCAATGAGCAGTTCTTC
CASAWTSGGLNEQFF
>TRBD1|TRBJ1-5|16|TRBV7-9|NA
TGTGCCAGCAGCTTACAGACAGGGATGGGCAATCAGCCCCAGCATTTT
CASSLQTGMGNQPQHF
>NA|TRBJ1-5|15|TRBV7-6|NA
TGTGCCAGCAGCGACCCCGGGACCAGCAATCAGCCCCAGCATTTT
CASSDPGTSNQPQHF
>NA|TRBJ1-1|14|TRBV18|NA
TGTGCCAGCTCACCACGGGGGCTCGGCACTGAAGCTTTCTTT
CASSPRGLGTEAFF
>NA|TRBJ1-2|16|TRBV2|NA
TGTGCCAGCAGGTCGCGATGGGTCAATTCTAACTATGGCTACACCTTC
CASRSRWVNSNYGYTF
>NA|TRBJ2-5|13|TRBV9|NA
TGTGCCAGCAGCGTAGAGGAGGGGGAGACCCAGTACTTC
CASSVEEGETQYF
>NA|TRBJ1-1|14|TRBV5-1|NA
TGCGCCAGCAGCTTGGGTCTTAGGCCAGTTGAAGCTTTCTTT
CASSLGLRPVEAFF
>NA|TRBJ1-5|15|TRBV6-1|NA
TGTGCCAGCAGTGAAATCAGGGGCACCCATCAGCCCCAGCATTTT
CASSEIRGTHQPQHF
>NA|TRBJ1-1|15|TRBV10-3|NA
TGTGCCATCAGTGTTGGGGCAGGGATGAACACTGAAGCTTTCTTT
CAISVGAGMNTEAFF
>TRBD1|TRBJ2-7|15|TRBV18|NA
TGTGCCAGCTCACCGATGGGACAGGGGTCCTACGAGCAGTACTTC
CASSPMGQGSYEQYF
>NA|TRBJ1-2|18|TRBV6-1|NA
TGTGCCAGCAGTGAATATGTTGGCAGAATATCATCTAACTATGGCTACACCTTC
CASSEYVGRISSNYGYTF
>NA|TRBJ1-2|14|TRBV6-5|NA
TGTGCCAGCAGTTACCCCGGCATCGGCTATGGCTACACCTTC
CASSYPGIGYGYTF
>NA|TRBJ1-1|13|TRBV6-5|NA
TGTGCCAGCAGTTACTCGACGACCAGTGAGGCTTTCTTT
CASSYSTTSEAFF
>NA|TRBJ2-1|17|TRBV29-1|NA
TGCAGCGTTGAAACAAAGGGATGGGGGACCAAGCGGTATGAGCAGTTCTTC
CSVETKGWGTKRYEQFF
>NA|TRBJ2-3|18|TRBV5-4|NA
TGTGCCAGCAGCTTGATTTTCGCGGGTCGCCGCTCCACAGATACGCAGTATTTT
CASSLIFAGRRSTDTQYF
>NA|TRBJ1-4|14|TRBV19|NA
TGTGCCAGTAGTATCTCGCGGGGACGGGAAAAACTGTTTTTT
CASSISRGREKLFF
>NA|TRBJ1-2|13|TRBV6-1|NA
TGTGCCAGCAGTGAGTTCCCAAACTATGGCTACACCTTC
CASSEFPNYGYTF
>NA|TRBJ1-2|15|TRBV6-1|once
TGTGCCAGCAGTGGTAGGACGTTTGCTAACTATGGCTACACCTTC
CASSGRTFANYGYTF
>NA|TRBJ2-2|12|TRBV7-2|NA
TGTGCCAGCAGCTTATCAGGGGGGGAGCTGTTTTTT
CASSLSGGELFF
>NA|TRBJ2-7|11|TRBV9|NA
TGTGCCAGCAGCGGGGCTGAGCGGGAGTACTTC
CASSGAEREYF
>TRBD2|TRBJ2-7|14|TRBV5-1|NA
TGCGCCAGCAGCGAAACTAGCGGGGCTTACGAGCAGTACTTC
CASSETSGAYEQYF
>TRBD2|TRBJ2-1|15|TRBV4-3|NA
TGCGCCAGCAGCCACGAGGGACTACCCTACAATGAGCAGTTCTTC
CASSHEGLPYNEQFF
>NA|TRBJ1-3|17|TRBV5-1|NA
TGCGCCAGCAGCTTGGGGTGGGGGTTCGACTCTGGAAACACCATATATTTT
CASSLGWGFDSGNTIYF
>NA|TRBJ2-2|14|TRBV6-5|NA
TGTGCCAGCAGTTTCTGGGGGAACACCGGGGAGCTGTTTTTT
CASSFWGNTGELFF
>NA|TRBJ1-6|15|TRBV7-2|NA
TGTGCCAGCAGGAAAACAGGATCTCATAATTCACCCCTCCACTTT
CASRKTGSHNSPLHF
>NA|TRBJ1-6|18|TRBV14|NA
TGTGCCAGCAGCCAAGATCGGCGGCGGGGTTCCTATAATTCACCCCTCCACTTT
CASSQDRRRGSYNSPLHF
>NA|TRBJ1-2|13|TRBV7-2|NA
TGTGCCAGCAGCCAAGACAGCAACTATGGCTACACCTTC
CASSQDSNYGYTF
>NA|TRBJ1-6|17|TRBV28|NA
TGTGCCAGCACCCTGAGGGGAAAAACGGGACATAATTCACCCCTCCACTTT
CASTLRGKTGHNSPLHF
>TRBD1|TRBJ1-1|14|TRBV27|NA
TGTGCCAGCAGTTCGAATACAGGGGGCACTGAAGCTTTCTTT
CASSSNTGGTEAFF
>TRBD2|TRBJ2-1|16|TRBV18|NA
TGTGCCAGCTCACCACTAGCGGGGGGGCCGGTCAATGAGCAGTTCTTC
CASSPLAGGPVNEQFF
>NA|TRBJ1-5|13|TRBV12-5|NA
TGTGCTAGTGGTTTGGGAGCCAATCAGCCCCAGCATTTT
CASGLGANQPQHF
>NA|TRBJ1-3|12|TRBV10-3|NA
TGTGCCACAGAAAACTCTGGAAACACCATATATTTT
CATENSGNTIYF
>TRBD1|TRBJ2-5|17|TRBV25-1|NA
TGTGCCAGCAGGAGCTTACTGGGGGACAGGGACGGAGAGACCCAGTACTTC
CASRSLLGDRDGETQYF
>NA|TRBJ1-1|16|TRBV5-6|NA
TGTGCCAGCAGCAAAAGGATAGGGAACCCGAACACTGAAGCTTTCTTT
CASSKRIGNPNTEAFF
>NA|TRBJ2-1|14|TRBV5-1|NA
TGCGCCAGCAGCTTCGACAGGTACTACAATGAGCAGTTCTTC
CASSFDRYYNEQFF
>TRBD2|TRBJ2-2|16|TRBV19|once
TGTGCCAGTAGTAGGAGCGGGGGGACCAACACCGGGGAGCTGTTTTTT
CASSRSGGTNTGELFF
>NA|TRBJ1-2|14|TRBV6-5|NA
TGTGCCAGCAGTTTGGGCCCAGGGCGCGGTGGCTACACCTTC
CASSLGPGRGGYTF
>TRBD1|TRBJ1-2|14|TRBV5-1|NA
TGCGCCAGCAGCCCGATGGACAGGGCCTATGGCTACACCTTC
CASSPMDRAYGYTF
>NA|TRBJ2-5|14|TRBV7-8|NA
TGTGCCAGCAGCCTCCTGGCACACCAAGAGACCCAGTACTTC
CASSLLAHQETQYF
>NA|TRBJ1-2|13|TRBV18|once
TGTGCCAGCTCACCACAGGACACCTATGGCTACACCTTC
CASSPQDTYGYTF